These 15 T cell receptor beta chains came from one sample sequenced in a study of T-cell memory formation after mild COVID-19. From the 5' RACE reads, TCRdb called clonotypes with MiXCR, one entry per CDR3 protein. The data hold more than 300,000 distinct CDR3 sequences, with 13% to 15% observed a single time. The source material was PBMCs or a T cell subset sorted from them (not recorded which). Every receptor here comes from a man between 18 and 35 years old who had mild COVID-19 (a few samples of this study predate the infection). Cell type and time point are not known.

The V gene is TRBV2, the J gene TRBJ2-7, with a tentative D call TRBD1 (6 bases). CDR1 SNHLY and CDR2 FYNNEI come from the germline V gene. V was shortened by 3 bases and J by 4 bases, with 16 bases between the two germline ends. CDR3 length: 15 residues. CDR3 nucleotides: TGTGCCAGCAGTGATTTGGGGGCGAATCTTTACGAGCAGTACGTC. This codes for CASSDLGANLYEQYV.

This clonotype was picked up a small number of times. The conserved phenylalanine or tryptophan normally closing the CDR3 is absent here, so this likely arose from a read error. The limits of the CDR3 on the DNA are not certain, so only TCRdb's listed CDR3 is given. The chain is built from TRBV23-1 and TRBJ1-5; the table gives TRBD1 as D, unverified against the DNA. TRBV23-1 is known as an ORF, though its function is uncertain. The CDR3 is 8 residues long, counting both termini. The CDR3 sequence: CASSAEPV.

This clonotype was found many times. The V and J genes are TRBV9 and TRBJ2-3; 10 nucleotides line up with TRBD2. Germline CDR1 reads SGDLS; CDR2 reads YYNGEE. The length of the CDR3 is 17 residues. J gave up 0 bases and V 0 bases, and 4 bases lay outside the gene matches. The chain's CDR3 is CASSVGLAGGSTDTQYF. CDR3 in DNA: TGTGCCAGCAGCGTAGGACTAGCGGGTGGGAGCACAGATACGCAGTATTTT.

This clonotype was observed a few times. V gene TRBV6-2 or TRBV6-3 combines with J gene TRBJ2-1; D is possibly TRBD1 (6 bases). There are 14 residues in the CDR3. Per the germline V gene, CDR1 is MNHEY and CDR2 is SVGEGT. Trimming took off 4 bases at V and 2 bases at J, with 9 bases between the two ends. The CDR3, as DNA: TGTGCCAGCAGTTTGCAGGGGACCTACAATGAGCAGTTCTTC. It translates to CASSLQGTYNEQFF.

The chain is built from TRBV20-1 and TRBJ2-7; D is unclear. V was clipped by 0 bases and J by 5 bases, with 11 bases between them. The CDR3 is 13 residues long. CDR1 and CDR2 (germline): DFQATT, SNEGSKA (reference sequence). The CDR3 DNA reads TGCAGTGCTAGAGATCGGGTCTGGGACGAGCAGTACTTC. Translating gives CSARDRVWDEQYF.

The chain combines TRBV6-5 with TRBJ1-1; D not resolved. Trimming removed 2 bases at V and 3 bases at J, with 19 bases between. Germline-derived CDR1 and CDR2 are MNHEY and SVGAGI. The CDR3 totals 17 residues. The CDR3 DNA follows: TGTGCCAGCAGTTACCTTCCCCGGGCGGTGGGTGACACTGAAGCTTTCTTT. This translates into CASSYLPRAVGDTEAFF.

The chain carries TRBV28 and TRBJ1-5; no firm D call. CDR3 length: 15 amino acids. Germline-derived CDR1 and CDR2 are MDHEN and SYDVKM. Deletions cut 6 bases from V and 0 bases from J, with 12 bases between. The CDR3, as DNA: TGTGCCAGCAGGGGCAGTGCAAATAGCAATCAGCCCCAGCATTTT. It translates to CASRGSANSNQPQHF. The full variable domain, completed using reference TRBV28 and TRBJ1-5, is DVKVTQSSRYLVKRTGEKVFLECVQDMDHENMFWYRQDPGLGLRLIYFSYDVKMKEKGDIPEGYSVSREKKERFSLILESASTNQTSMYLCASRGSANSNQPQHFGDGTRLSIL.

The chain joins TRBV18 to TRBJ2-2, with D unresolved. The CDR3 is 14 amino acids. V gave up 6 bases and J gave up 3 bases, with 11 bases separating them. CDR1 and CDR2 (germline): KGHSH, LQKENI. This CDR3 reads CASSGNSYTGELFF. In nucleotides, the CDR3 is TGTGCCAGCTCGGGGAACAGCTACACCGGGGAGCTGTTTTTT.

This clonotype was seen a handful of times. The genes are TRBV5-1 and TRBJ2-3; 8 bases agree with TRBD2. The CDR3 loop spans 16 amino acids. Trimming removed 0 bases from V and 2 bases from J; junction bases left unmatched: 5. From germline, CDR1 is SGHRS and CDR2 YFSETQ. CDR3 residues: CASSLVLAALTDTQYF. DNA of the CDR3: TGCGCCAGCAGCTTGGTACTAGCGGCCCTCACAGATACGCAGTATTTT.

The gene calls are TRBV5-1 and TRBJ1-1; 7 positions match TRBD1. V gave up 4 bases and J gave up 6 bases; unmatched junction bases: 6. Germline values: CDR1 SGHRS, CDR2 YFSETQ. The CDR3 length is 13 residues. The CDR3: CASSPWGTAEAFF. CDR3 DNA sequence: TGCGCCAGCAGCCCTTGGGGGACAGCTGAAGCTTTCTTT.

This clonotype was observed a few times. V is TRBV7-9 and J is TRBJ2-5, with TRBD1 identical over 7 bases. Trimming at V came to 3 bases and at J to 0 bases, leaving 4 bases not matched to a gene. CDR1 and CDR2 from the germline V gene are SEHNR and FQNEAQ (reference sequence). The CDR3 sequence is 15 residues long. CDR3 coding DNA: TGTGCCAGCAGCTTGCGACAGGGATACCAAGAGACCCAGTACTTC. It specifies CASSLRQGYQETQYF. The whole variable domain, filled in from reference TRBV7-9 and TRBJ2-5, reads DTGVSQNPRHKITKRGQNVTFRCDPISEHNRLYWYRQTLGQGPEFLTYFQNEAQLEKSRLLSDRFSAERPKGSFSTLEIQRTEQGDSAMYLCASSLRQGYQETQYFGPGTRLLVL.

This chain uses TRBV12-3 or TRBV12-4 with TRBJ1-2, with 10 bases that match TRBD1. The CDR3 has 14 amino acids. V lost 4 bases to trimming and J lost 4 bases; unmatched junction nucleotides: 3. CDR3 loop: CASSWGQGSYGYTF. The DNA of the CDR3 is TGTGCCAGCAGTTGGGGACAGGGGAGCTATGGCTACACCTTC.

This clonotype was seen a few times. The chain carries TRBV12-3 or TRBV12-4 and TRBJ2-3, with 7 bases fitting TRBD1. The junction had 8 bases not matched to a gene; V was cut back by 6 bases and J by 5 bases. The CDR3 length is 14 residues. CDR3 in amino acids: CASSLTGVIDTQYF. As DNA, the CDR3 is TGTGCCAGCAGCCTCACAGGGGTAATAGATACGCAGTATTTT.

In this sample, this clonotype turned up a few times. The chain combines TRBV12-3 or TRBV12-4 with TRBJ2-3; D unresolved. The CDR3 runs 14 residues. V lost 3 bases and J lost 0, with 7 bases in between. CDR3 in DNA: TGTGCCAGCAGTTTTTTCGGAAGCACAGATACGCAGTATTTT. Its translation is CASSFFGSTDTQYF.

This chain uses TRBV20-1 with TRBJ2-1; perhaps TRBD2 as D (7 bases). Per germline, CDR1 DFQATT and CDR2 SNEGSKA (reference sequence). The length of the CDR3 is 15 residues. V shed 6 bases and J shed 10 bases, with 25 bases lying between them. This CDR3 is CSACTGGSYSGEQFF. DNA of the CDR3: TGCAGTGCCTGTACGGGGGGCTCCTATTCGGGGGAGCAGTTCTTC.